The 26 T cell receptor beta chains in this list originate from one sample, sequenced in a study of T cell changes during pregnancy in multiple sclerosis (dated by TCRdb to 2018 to 2020). Libraries were prepared through the immunoSEQ multiplex PCR assay. As stored in TCRdb, this immuneACCESS dataset retains in-frame rearrangements with V and J assigned. A fraction of the clones does not appear; measured against another copy, unresolved V genes explain less than half of the discrepancy, and the remainder lacks a known reason. For this sample the table gives some 60,000 clones, of which over 75% were detected only once. Of the sample, under 2.5% is held by the ten largest clones. The sequences come from peripheral blood, collected in the first trimester of pregnancy. The receptors shown here come from a female donor in good health, enrolled as a control in a pregnancy study.

The chain recombines TRBV15 with TRBJ2-6; the match to TRBD1 covers 8 bases. Germline CDR1 LNHNV, CDR2 YYDKDF (reference sequence). This CDR3 is built from 19 residues. Germline trimming cut 0 bases from V and 0 bases from J; bases unmatched to any gene: 7. The CDR3 DNA sequence: TGTGCCACCAGCAGAGATCGGGGGACAGGCCACTCTGGGGCCAACGTCCTGACTTTC. Its protein is CATSRDRGTGHSGANVLTF.

The gene calls are TRBV7-9 and TRBJ1-5; D remains ambiguous. The germline CDR1 and CDR2 sequences are SEHNR and FQNEAQ (reference sequence). V lost 1 base and J lost 3, with 7 bases in between. The CDR3 runs to 14 residues. CDR3 in DNA: TGTGCCAGCAGCTTAGGAGGGAACAATCAGCCCCAGCATTTT. Its translation: CASSLGGNNQPQHF.

The V and J genes are TRBV27 and TRBJ2-3, with 7 nucleotides matching TRBD1. The CDR3 spans 13 residues. CDR1 is MNHEY and CDR2 is SMNVEV in the germline V gene (reference sequence). J was trimmed by 6 bases and V by 7 bases; bases with no gene match: 7. CDR3 sequence reads: CASTETGWDTQYF. CDR3 in DNA: TGTGCCAGCACCGAGACAGGGTGGGATACGCAGTATTTT.

CDR3 nucleotide sequence: TGTGCCAGCTCACGACAGTACCAAGAGACCCAGTACTTC. Amino acid sequence: CASSRQYQETQYF. The V gene is TRBV18, the J gene TRBJ2-5; D may be TRBD1 (5 bases). Trimming left V 4 bases short and J 0 bases short, with 6 bases between. The CDR3 runs 13 residues. The germline V gene has CDR1 KGHSH and CDR2 LQKENI.

The rearrangement uses TRBV27 and TRBJ2-7, with 8 nucleotides matching TRBD1. V lost 6 bases to trimming and J lost 6 bases; unmatched junction nucleotides: 4. Germline V gene data show CDR1 as MNHEY and CDR2 as SMNVEV (reference sequence). This CDR3 is built from 12 residues. CDR3: CASRTGESEQYF. The CDR3 coding sequence is TGTGCCAGCAGGACAGGGGAAAGCGAGCAGTACTTC.

J is TRBJ2-7 and V is TRBV4-2, with a tentative D call TRBD2 (5 bases). This CDR3 has 18 amino acids. Germline V CDR1 and CDR2: LGHNA, YNFKEQ. Trimming took off 1 base at V and 3 bases at J, with 22 bases between the two ends. The CDR3: CASSQVWPQLVLGYEQYF. DNA of the CDR3: TGTGCCAGCAGCCAAGTATGGCCCCAGTTAGTACTAGGCTACGAGCAGTACTTC.

V is TRBV11-2 and J is TRBJ2-5; 11 bases agree with TRBD2. The CDR3 covers 15 residues. V was pared by 8 bases and J by 4 bases, with 9 bases of the junction left unmatched. CDR1 is SGHAT, CDR2 FQNNGV, per germline. CDR3: CASGDALAGGETQYF. The CDR3 DNA reads TGTGCCAGCGGAGATGCGCTAGCGGGGGGAGAGACCCAGTACTTC. Supplemented by reference TRBV11-2 and TRBJ2-5, the full variable domain reads EAGVAQSPRYKIIEKRQSVAFWCNPISGHATLYWYQQILGQGPKLLIQFQNNGVVDDSQLPKDRFSAERLKGVDSTLKIQPAKLEDSAVYLCASGDALAGGETQYFGPGTRLLVL.

This sequence joins TRBV4-1 and TRBJ2-1, with 7 bases fitting TRBD1. Germline CDR1 MGHRA, CDR2 YSYEKL. V was pared by 1 base and J by 5 bases, with 11 bases of the junction left unmatched. The CDR3 sequence is 17 residues long. CDR3 residues: CASSQAGLQGTHNEQFF. For the CDR3, the DNA is TGCGCCAGCAGCCAAGCCGGTTTACAGGGGACACACAATGAGCAGTTCTTC.

The V gene is TRBV6-4, the J gene TRBJ2-3; 7 nucleotides line up with TRBD2. With V trimmed by 0 bases and J by 2 bases, 8 bases remained unmatched. The CDR3 is 17 amino acids. Germline-derived CDR1 and CDR2 are MRHNA and SNTAGT. The CDR3 bases are TGTGCCAGCAGTGACTCGCGTGGCGGGGGTCACACAGATACGCAGTATTTT. This sequence encodes CASSDSRGGGHTDTQYF.

The V gene is TRBV27, the J gene TRBJ2-7, with a tentative D call TRBD2 (6 bases). Deletions cut 3 bases from V and 9 bases from J, with 15 bases between. Germline loops: CDR1 MNHEY, CDR2 SMNVEV (reference sequence). This CDR3 comprises 13 residues. The CDR3 bases are TGTGCCAGCAGTTTGAGGGGTGCCGGGGGGCAGTACTTC. Translating gives CASSLRGAGGQYF.

V gene TRBV4-1 combines with J gene TRBJ1-1; possible D gene TRBD1, 6 bases. Germline V CDR1 and CDR2: MGHRA, YSYEKL. The CDR3 is 14 residues long. Deletions cut 5 bases from V and 1 base from J, with 11 bases between. The CDR3, as DNA: TGCGCCAGCAGCTATGACAGGTGGAACACTGAAGCTTTCTTT. It specifies CASSYDRWNTEAFF.

The chain recombines TRBV19 with TRBJ2-1; TRBD2 matches at 10 bases. V dropped 0 bases and J dropped 4; count of bases not matched to a gene: 15. CDR1 is LNHDA, CDR2 SQIVND, per germline (reference sequence). This CDR3 has 20 amino acids. The CDR3 nucleotides are TGTGCCAGTAGTATAGATGGGGTGGGGTTACTAGCGGGATTATACAATGAGCAGTTCTTC. Translation gives CASSIDGVGLLAGLYNEQFF.

The gene calls are TRBV28 and TRBJ1-1; D is uncertain. The CDR3 has 11 amino acids. The V gene lost 5 bases and the J gene lost 2 bases, with 3 bases spanning the gap. Germline V gene data show CDR1 as MDHEN and CDR2 as SYDVKM. The CDR3 region has the DNA TGTGCCAGCAGTACAAACACTGAAGCTTTCTTT. Its translation is CASSTNTEAFF.

The sample holds a few counts of this clone. The V call is TRBV18, the J call TRBJ1-1; TRBD1 might be the D (6 bases). V gave up 1 base and J gave up 1 base, with 10 bases separating them. The CDR3 contains 15 residues. Germline lookup yields CDR1 KGHSH and CDR2 LQKENI. The CDR3 nucleotides read TGTGCCAGCTCACCACTAGGGACATCGAACACTGAAGCTTTCTTT. Amino acids: CASSPLGTSNTEAFF. The full variable domain, completed using reference TRBV18 and TRBJ1-1, is NAGVMQNPRHLVRRRGQEARLRCSPMKGHSHVYWYRQLPEEGLKFMVYLQKENIIDESGMPKERFSAEFPKEGPSILRIQQVVRGDSAAYFCASSPLGTSNTEAFFGQGTRLTVV.

This clone was recorded once. The V and J genes are TRBV5-6 and TRBJ2-2, with 7 bases lining up with TRBD1. V lost 4 bases and J lost 6; bases outside the gene matches: 6. The CDR3 contains 14 residues. Germline V gives CDR1 SGHDT, CDR2 YYEEEE. The CDR3 spells CASSETGDPGELFF. The CDR3 coding sequence is TGTGCCAGCAGCGAAACAGGGGATCCCGGGGAGCTGTTTTTT.

The chain recombines TRBV28 with TRBJ2-7; 12 nucleotides line up with TRBD2. Trimming cost V 6 bases and J 4 bases; bases outside gene matches: 13. The CDR3 is 17 residues long. The germline V gene encodes CDR1 MDHEN and CDR2 SYDVKM. The CDR3 DNA sequence: TGTGCCAGCAGGGCGGGGACTAGCGGGCGTCGGCTTTACGAGCAGTACTTC. It translates to CASRAGTSGRRLYEQYF.

A few counts support this clone. This chain links TRBV29-1 with TRBJ2-2, with 7 bases identical to TRBD2. Germline V gene sequence: CDR1 SQVTM, CDR2 ANQGSEA. The CDR3 is 13 amino acids. Losses at the gene ends were 7 bases for V and 4 bases for J; bases not matched to a gene: 6. The CDR3 region is CSAGLVGTGELFF. CDR3 bases: TGCAGCGCCGGACTAGTAGGCACCGGGGAGCTGTTTTTT.

The V and J genes are TRBV19 and TRBJ2-3; 9 nucleotides match TRBD1. Per the germline V gene, CDR1 is LNHDA and CDR2 is SQIVND (reference sequence). The CDR3 is made up of 15 amino acids. The junction had 7 bases not matched to a gene; V was cut back by 4 bases and J by 5 bases. This CDR3 is CASSKGGQGGDTQYF. The CDR3 DNA reads TGTGCCAGTAGTAAGGGGGGACAGGGTGGAGATACGCAGTATTTT.

The chain links TRBV5-1 to TRBJ2-7; TRBD1 matches at 7 bases. The CDR3 spans 14 residues. Germline V gene data show CDR1 as SGHRS and CDR2 as YFSETQ. With V trimmed by 4 bases and J by 1 base, 5 bases remained unmatched. The CDR3 spells CASSTGTVSYEQYF. The CDR3 DNA reads as TGCGCCAGCAGCACCGGGACAGTTTCCTACGAGCAGTACTTC.

The chain is built from TRBV9 and TRBJ2-1; TRBD1 is a possible D gene (6 bases). The CDR3 length is 13 residues. Germline-derived CDR1 and CDR2 are SGDLS and YYNGEE. V dropped 4 bases and J dropped 6 bases, with 11 bases sitting between them. The DNA for the CDR3 is TGTGCCAGCAGCCGCAAAGGGGGCAATGAGCAGTTCTTC. Protein product: CASSRKGGNEQFF.

The gene calls are TRBV6-1 and TRBJ1-4; 7 nucleotides agree with TRBD1. J gave up 3 bases and V 3 bases, and 1 base lay outside the gene matches. Germline loops: CDR1 MNHNS, CDR2 SASEGT. The CDR3 spans 14 residues. CDR3 in DNA: TGTGCCAGCAGTGATGGGACAGCTAATGAAAAACTGTTTTTT. Translating it yields CASSDGTANEKLFF.

The chain joins TRBV27 to TRBJ2-4; possibly TRBD2 for D (6 bases). V was pared by 7 bases and J by 0 bases, with 16 bases between. Germline CDR1 is MNHEY and CDR2 is SMNVEV (reference sequence). The CDR3 spans 16 residues. CDR3 DNA: TGTGCCAGCATCCCACGGGGGTCAGTAGCCAAAAACATTCAGTACTTC. Translating gives CASIPRGSVAKNIQYF.

This clone was counted a few times. The chain couples TRBV5-1 to TRBJ1-1; D gene unclear. The CDR3 length is 12 residues. Between the trimmed V and J ends, which lost 0 bases and 3 bases, there was a span of 3 bases. Germline assignment: CDR1 SGHRS and CDR2 YFSETQ. The CDR3: CASSLADTEAFF. The CDR3 bases are TGCGCCAGCAGCTTGGCGGACACTGAAGCTTTCTTT.

This clone showed up just once. V is TRBV29-1 and J is TRBJ2-7, with TRBD2 as a possible D gene (6 bases). V was cut by 5 bases and J by 7 bases, with 12 bases left in between. From germline, CDR1 is SQVTM and CDR2 ANQGSEA. The length of the CDR3 is 11 residues. This chain's CDR3 is CSVRTAGEQYF. CDR3 bases: TGCAGCGTTAGGACCGCGGGGGAGCAGTACTTC.

The sample holds a few counts of this clone. The chain recombines TRBV30 with TRBJ1-2; 8 positions agree with TRBD1. CDR1 is GTSNPN and CDR2 is SVGIG in the germline V gene (reference sequence). The CDR3 covers 13 residues. The V and J ends lost 3 bases and 4 bases, in that order; junction bases with no gene match: 4. The CDR3 region is CAWRRDRPYGYTF. The CDR3 DNA is TGTGCCTGGAGGCGGGACAGGCCCTATGGCTACACCTTC.

The J gene is TRBJ2-1, the V gene TRBV9, with 10 bases aligning to TRBD2. Per the germline V gene, CDR1 is SGDLS and CDR2 is YYNGEE. Trimming took 3 bases from V and 7 from J; bases not matched to a gene: 10. The CDR3 runs 16 residues. Here the CDR3 reads CASSAQLAGVRNEQFF. The CDR3 nucleotides read TGTGCCAGCAGCGCCCAGCTAGCGGGGGTGAGAAATGAGCAGTTCTTC.